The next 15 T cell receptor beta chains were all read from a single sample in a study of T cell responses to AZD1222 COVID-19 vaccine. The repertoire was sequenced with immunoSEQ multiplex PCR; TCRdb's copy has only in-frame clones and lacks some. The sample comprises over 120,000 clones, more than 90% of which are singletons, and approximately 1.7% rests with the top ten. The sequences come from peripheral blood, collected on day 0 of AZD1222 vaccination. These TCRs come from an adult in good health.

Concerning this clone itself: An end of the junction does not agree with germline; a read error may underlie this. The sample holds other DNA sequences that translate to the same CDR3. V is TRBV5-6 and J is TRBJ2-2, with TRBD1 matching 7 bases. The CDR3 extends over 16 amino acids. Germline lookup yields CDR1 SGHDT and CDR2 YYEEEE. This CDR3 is CASSLTGVQNTGELFF. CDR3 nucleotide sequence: TGTGCCAGCAGCTTGACAGGGGTCCAGAACACCGGGGAACTGTTTTTT.

The CDR3 loop is CASSYWTENTGELFF. The CDR3 bases are TGTGCCAGCAGTTACTGGACGGAGAACACCGGGGAGCTGTTTTTT. The gene calls are TRBV6-5 and TRBJ2-2; D is ambiguous. Deletions cut 1 base from V and 1 base from J, with 7 bases between. The CDR3 sequence is 15 residues long. Germline loops: CDR1 MNHEY, CDR2 SVGAGI.

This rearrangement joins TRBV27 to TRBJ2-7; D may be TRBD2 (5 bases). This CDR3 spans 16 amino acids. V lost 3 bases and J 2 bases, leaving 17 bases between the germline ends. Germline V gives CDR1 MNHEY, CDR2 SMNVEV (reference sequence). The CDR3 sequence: CASSFSSSEGTYEQYF. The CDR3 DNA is TGTGCCAGCAGTTTCTCCTCCTCAGAGGGAACCTACGAGCAGTACTTC.

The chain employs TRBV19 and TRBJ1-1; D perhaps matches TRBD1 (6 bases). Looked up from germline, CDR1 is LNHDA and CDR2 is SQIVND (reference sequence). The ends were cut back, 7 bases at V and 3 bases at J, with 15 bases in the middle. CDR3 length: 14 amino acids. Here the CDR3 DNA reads TGTGCCAGTAAATCGGGGGGGCTTGACACTGAAGCTTTCTTT. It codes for CASKSGGLDTEAFF.

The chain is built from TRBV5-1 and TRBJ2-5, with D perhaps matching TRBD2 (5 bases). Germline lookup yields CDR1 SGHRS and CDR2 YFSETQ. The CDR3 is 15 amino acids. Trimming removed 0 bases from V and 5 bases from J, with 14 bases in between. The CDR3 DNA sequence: TGCGCCAGCAGCTTGGGGACTGCCCTTTTGGAGACCCAGTACTTC. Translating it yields CASSLGTALLETQYF.

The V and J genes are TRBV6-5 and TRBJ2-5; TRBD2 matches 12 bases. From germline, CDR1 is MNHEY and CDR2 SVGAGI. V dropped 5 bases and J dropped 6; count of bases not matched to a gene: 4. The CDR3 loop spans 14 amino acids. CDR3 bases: TGTGCCAGCAGTCGCGGACTAGCGGGGAAGACCCAGTACTTC. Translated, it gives CASSRGLAGKTQYF.

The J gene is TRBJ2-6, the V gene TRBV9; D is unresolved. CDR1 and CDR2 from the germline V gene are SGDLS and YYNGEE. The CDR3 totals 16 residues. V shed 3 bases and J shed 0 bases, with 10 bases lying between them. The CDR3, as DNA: TGTGCCAGCAGCGCCGCGGTGTTCTCTGGGGCCAACGTCCTGACTTTC. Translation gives CASSAAVFSGANVLTF.

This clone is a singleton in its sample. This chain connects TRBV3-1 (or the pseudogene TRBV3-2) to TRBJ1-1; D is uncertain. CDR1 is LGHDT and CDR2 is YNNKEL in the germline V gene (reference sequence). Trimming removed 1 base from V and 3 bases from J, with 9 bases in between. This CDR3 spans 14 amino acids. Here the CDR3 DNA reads TGTGCCAGCAGCCAAGGACCCGGAGACACTGAAGCTTTCTTT. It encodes CASSQGPGDTEAFF.

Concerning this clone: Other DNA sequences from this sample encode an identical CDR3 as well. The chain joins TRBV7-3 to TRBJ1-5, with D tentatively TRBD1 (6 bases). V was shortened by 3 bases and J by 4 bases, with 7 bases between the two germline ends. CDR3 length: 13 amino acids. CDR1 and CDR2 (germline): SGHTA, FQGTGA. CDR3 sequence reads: CASSLDRNQPQHF. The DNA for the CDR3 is TGTGCCAGCAGCTTGGACAGAAATCAGCCCCAGCATTTT. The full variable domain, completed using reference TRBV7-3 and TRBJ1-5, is GAGVSQTPSNKVTEKGKYVELRCDPISGHTALYWYRQSLGQGPEFLIYFQGTGAADDSGLPNDRFFAVRPEGSVSTLKIQRTERGDSAVYLCASSLDRNQPQHFGDGTRLSIL.

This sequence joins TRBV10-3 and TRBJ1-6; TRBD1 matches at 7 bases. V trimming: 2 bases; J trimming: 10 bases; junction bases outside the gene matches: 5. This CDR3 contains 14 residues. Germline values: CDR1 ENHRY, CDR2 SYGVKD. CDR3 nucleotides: TGTGCCATCAGTGAGAGGGCAGGGGGGTCACCCCTCCACTTT. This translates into CAISERAGGSPLHF.

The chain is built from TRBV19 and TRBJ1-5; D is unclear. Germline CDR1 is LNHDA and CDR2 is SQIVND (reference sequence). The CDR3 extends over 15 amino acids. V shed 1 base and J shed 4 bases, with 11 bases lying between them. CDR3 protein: CASSIARPGNQPQHF. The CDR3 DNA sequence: TGTGCCAGTAGTATAGCTCGTCCCGGGAATCAGCCCCAGCATTTT. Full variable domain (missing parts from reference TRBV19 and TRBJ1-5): DGGITQSPKYLFRKEGQNVTLSCEQNLNHDAMYWYRQDPGQGLRLIYYSQIVNDFQKGDIAEGYSVSREKKESFPLTVTSAQKNPTAFYLCASSIARPGNQPQHFGDGTRLSIL.

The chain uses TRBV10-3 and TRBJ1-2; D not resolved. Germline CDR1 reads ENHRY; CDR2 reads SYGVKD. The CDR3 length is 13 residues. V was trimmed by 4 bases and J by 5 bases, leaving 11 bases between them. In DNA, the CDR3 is TGTGCCATCAGTGCGGGCTCTCCGTATGGCTACACCTTC. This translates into CAISAGSPYGYTF.

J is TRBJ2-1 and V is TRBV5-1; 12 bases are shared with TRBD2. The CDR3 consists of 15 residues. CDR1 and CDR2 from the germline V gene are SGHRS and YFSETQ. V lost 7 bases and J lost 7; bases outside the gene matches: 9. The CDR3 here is CASAHLAGGINEQFF. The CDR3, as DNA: TGCGCCAGCGCCCACCTAGCGGGAGGGATAAATGAGCAGTTCTTC. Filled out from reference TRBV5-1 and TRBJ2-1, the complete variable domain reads KAGVTQTPRYLIKTRGQQVTLSCSPISGHRSVSWYQQTPGQGLQFLFEYFSETQRNKGNFPGRFSGRQFSNSRSEMNVSTLELGDSALYLCASAHLAGGINEQFFGPGTRLTVL.

CDR3 region: CASGRREGGQYF. In DNA, the CDR3 is TGCGCCAGCGGCCGACGGGAGGGAGGGCAGTACTTC. The chain recombines TRBV10-1 with TRBJ2-7, with 8 bases matching TRBD2. This CDR3 region has 12 residues. The trim removed 8 bases at V and 9 bases at J, leaving 9 bases unmatched. In germline, CDR1 is WNHNN, CDR2 SYGVQD (reference sequence).

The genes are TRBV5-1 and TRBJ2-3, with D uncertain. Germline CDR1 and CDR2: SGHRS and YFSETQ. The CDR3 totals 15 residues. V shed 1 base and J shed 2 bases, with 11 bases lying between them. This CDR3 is CASSLNQKPTDTQYF. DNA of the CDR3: TGCGCCAGCAGCTTGAACCAAAAGCCCACAGATACGCAGTATTTT.